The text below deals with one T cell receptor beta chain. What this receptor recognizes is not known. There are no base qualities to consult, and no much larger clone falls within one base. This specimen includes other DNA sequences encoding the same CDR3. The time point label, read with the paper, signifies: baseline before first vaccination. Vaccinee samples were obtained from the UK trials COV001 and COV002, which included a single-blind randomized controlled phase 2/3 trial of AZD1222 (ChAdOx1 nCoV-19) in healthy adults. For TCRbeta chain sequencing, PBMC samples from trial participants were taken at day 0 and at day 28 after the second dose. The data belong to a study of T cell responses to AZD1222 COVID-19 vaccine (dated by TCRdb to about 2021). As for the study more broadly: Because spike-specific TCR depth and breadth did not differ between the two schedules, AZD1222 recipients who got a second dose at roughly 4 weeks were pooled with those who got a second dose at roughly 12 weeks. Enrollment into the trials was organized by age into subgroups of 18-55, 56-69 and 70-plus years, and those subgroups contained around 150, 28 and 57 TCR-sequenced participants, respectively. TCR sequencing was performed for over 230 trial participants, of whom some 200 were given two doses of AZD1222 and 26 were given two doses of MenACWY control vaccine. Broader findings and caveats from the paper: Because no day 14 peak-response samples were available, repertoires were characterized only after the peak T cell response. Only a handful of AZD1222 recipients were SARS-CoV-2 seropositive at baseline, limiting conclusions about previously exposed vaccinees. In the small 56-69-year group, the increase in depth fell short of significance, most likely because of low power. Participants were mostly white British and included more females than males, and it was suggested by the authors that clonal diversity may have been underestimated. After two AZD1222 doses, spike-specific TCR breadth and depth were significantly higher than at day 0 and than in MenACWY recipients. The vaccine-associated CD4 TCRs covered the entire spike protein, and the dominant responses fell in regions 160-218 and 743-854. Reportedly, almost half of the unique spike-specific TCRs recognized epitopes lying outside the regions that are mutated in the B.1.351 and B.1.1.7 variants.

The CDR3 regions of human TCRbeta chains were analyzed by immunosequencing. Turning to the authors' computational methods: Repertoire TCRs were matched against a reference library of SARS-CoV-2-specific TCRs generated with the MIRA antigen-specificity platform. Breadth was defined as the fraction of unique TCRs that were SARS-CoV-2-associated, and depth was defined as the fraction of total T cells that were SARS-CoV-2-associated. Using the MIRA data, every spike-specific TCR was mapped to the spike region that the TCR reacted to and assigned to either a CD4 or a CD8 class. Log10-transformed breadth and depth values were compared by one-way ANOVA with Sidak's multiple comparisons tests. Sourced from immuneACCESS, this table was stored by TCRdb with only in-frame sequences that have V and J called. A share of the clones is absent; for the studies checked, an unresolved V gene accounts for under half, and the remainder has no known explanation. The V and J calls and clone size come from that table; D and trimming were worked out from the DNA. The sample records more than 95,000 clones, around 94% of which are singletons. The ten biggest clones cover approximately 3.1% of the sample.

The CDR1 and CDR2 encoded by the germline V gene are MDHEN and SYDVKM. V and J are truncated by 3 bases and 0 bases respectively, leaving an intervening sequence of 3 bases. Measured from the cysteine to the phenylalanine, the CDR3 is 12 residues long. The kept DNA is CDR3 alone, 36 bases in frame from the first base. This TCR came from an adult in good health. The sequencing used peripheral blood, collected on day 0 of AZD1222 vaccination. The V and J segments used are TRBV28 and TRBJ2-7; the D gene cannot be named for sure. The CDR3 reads CASSLSSYEQYF. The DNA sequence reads TGTGCCAGCAGTTTGTCCTCCTACGAGCAGTACTTC.